This entry describes one T cell receptor (beta chain). The data stem from a study of technical replicates of blood from a handful of donors. This CDR3 spans 13 amino acids. V was shortened by 2 bases and J by 4 bases, with 10 bases between the two germline ends. The germline V gene encodes CDR1 SGHDT and CDR2 YYEEEE. This table comes from immunoSEQ multiplex PCR, and its TCRdb copy is limited to in-frame clones, with some not included. The sample consists of tens of thousands of clones, under 95% of them appearing once. The sequenced material came from T cells isolated from PBMCs. V usage is TRBV5-6 and J usage is TRBJ2-7; D not certain. The receptor comes from a human donor in good health. In DNA, the CDR3 is TGTGCCAGCAGCTTTCGGGTTGGGTACGAGCAGTACTTC. This encodes CASSFRVGYEQYF.